The following is a T cell receptor (beta chain) sequence with its context. Antigen unknown. Using immunoSEQ multiplex PCR, the repertoire was profiled, and TCRdb retains in-frame clones only, with some absent. The table shows 84,000 or so clones, with 84% occurring only once. V lost 3 bases, J lost 5 bases, and 0 bases stayed unmatched. Germline values: CDR1 SQVTM, CDR2 ANQGSEA. CDR3 length equals 11 residues. This specimen comes from a study of OX40 agonist ivuxolimab in advanced cancers. Study-level points and caveats: Which antigen the expanded peripheral T cells recognized is unknown.

It was autoimmune disease history or systemic immunosuppression that excluded patients. The starting material was CD4+ or CD8+ T cells sorted from blood, obtained in a trial of the OX40 agonist ivuxolimab. The clonotype originates from an adult with an advanced solid tumor such as melanoma, head and neck, liver or kidney cancer. The chain couples TRBV29-1 to TRBJ2-5; TRBD2 matches at 7 bases. Written as DNA, the CDR3 is TGCAGCGTTGACGGGGGGGAGACCCAGTACTTC. It is translated as CSVDGGETQYF.